These 8 T cell receptor beta chains came from one sample sequenced in a study of blood T cell repertoires in COVID-19. The method was immunoSEQ multiplex PCR; TCRdb's version includes in-frame clones alone and lacks a portion of them. The sample shows about 300,000 clones, around 90% of them seen only once. Sequenced sample: peripheral blood. The receptors were gathered from a man younger than 30 with active or convalescent COVID-19.

V usage is TRBV18 and J usage is TRBJ2-5, with 9 bases fitting TRBD1. After removal of 3 bases from V and 5 bases from J, the junction contained 10 bases not matched to a gene. Germline CDR1 is KGHSH and CDR2 is LQKENI. The CDR3 consists of 16 residues. CDR3 amino acids: CASSPSDRGVGETQYF. The CDR3 DNA reads TGTGCCAGCTCACCCTCGGACAGGGGAGTAGGGGAGACCCAGTACTTC.

The chain is built from TRBV10-1 and TRBJ1-1, with 9 bases matching TRBD1. Germline CDR1 WNHNN, CDR2 SYGVQD (reference sequence). CDR3 length: 15 amino acids. The V and J ends lost 8 bases and 4 bases, in that order; junction bases with no gene match: 11. The CDR3 sequence is CASRRSGTGRTEAFF. The CDR3 DNA reads TGCGCCAGCCGCCGTTCCGGGACAGGGCGCACTGAAGCTTTCTTT.

This clone was seen just once. The rearrangement joins TRBV7-9 to TRBJ2-2; D is ambiguous. Trimming pared 3 bases from V and 2 bases from J, leaving 10 bases between. The CDR3 runs to 15 residues. Germline values: CDR1 SEHNR, CDR2 FQNEAQ (reference sequence). This CDR3 reads CASSFSNLNTGELFF. As DNA, the CDR3 is TGTGCCAGCAGCTTTAGCAACCTAAACACCGGGGAGCTGTTTTTT.

The genes are TRBV18 and TRBJ1-5; 11 positions match TRBD1. The V segment lost 4 bases and the J segment 0 bases; nucleotides outside the gene matches: 2. The CDR3 is 16 amino acids. The germline V gene has CDR1 KGHSH and CDR2 LQKENI. CDR3 bases: TGTGCCAGCTCACGGGACAGGGGGAATAGCAATCAGCCCCAGCATTTT. Protein: CASSRDRGNSNQPQHF.

V usage is TRBV6-2 or TRBV6-3 and J usage is TRBJ2-7, with D perhaps TRBD1 (5 bases). V was trimmed by 5 bases and J by 3 bases, leaving 14 bases between them. Germline CDR1 reads MNHEY; CDR2 reads SVGEGT. The CDR3 consists of 14 residues. The CDR3 DNA follows: TGTGCCAGCAGTACCCCAGGGTTCCACTACGAGCAGTACTTC. Translation: CASSTPGFHYEQYF.

V gene TRBV6-1 combines with J gene TRBJ1-1; no reliable D call. Germline V CDR1 and CDR2: MNHNS, SASEGT. With 3 bases removed from V and 3 bases from J, the gap between germline ends came to 8 bases. The CDR3 extends over 13 amino acids. In DNA, the CDR3 is TGTGCCAGCAGTGATTTTTCATACACTGAAGCTTTCTTT. This codes for CASSDFSYTEAFF.

The chain links TRBV28 to TRBJ1-6; the D gene is possibly TRBD1 (5 bases). CDR3 length equals 14 residues. Trimming stripped 5 bases from V and 7 bases from J, with 12 bases between. Germline lookup yields CDR1 MDHEN and CDR2 SYDVKM. For the CDR3, the DNA is TGTGCCAGCAGTCCCACAGGTGACAATTCACCCCTCCACTTT. Its translation: CASSPTGDNSPLHF.

The chain links TRBV29-1 to TRBJ1-2; D possibly corresponds to TRBD1 (6 bases). Trimming pared 7 bases from V and 6 bases from J, leaving 12 bases between. The CDR3 sequence is 11 residues long. CDR1 and CDR2 from the germline V gene are SQVTM and ANQGSEA. The CDR3 sequence: CSAGGQHGYTF. In DNA, the CDR3 is TGCAGCGCGGGGGGGCAGCATGGCTACACCTTC. Based on the CDR3 plus reference TRBV29-1 and TRBJ1-2, the full variable domain is SAVISQKPSRDICQRGTSLTIQCQVDSQVTMMFWYRQQPGQSLTLIATANQGSEATYESGFVIDKFPISRPNLTFSTLTVSNMSPEDSSIYLCSAGGQHGYTFGSGTRLTVV.